Sequencing of this TCR beta chain was carried out in a study of blood T cell repertoires in COVID-19. Across 24 US areas, participants ranged in age from roughly 18 to 95 years. Germline CDR1 and CDR2: KGHSH and LQKENI. Trimming pared 3 bases from V and 2 bases from J, leaving 11 bases between. The CDR3 is 15 amino acids. Measured with immunoSEQ multiplex PCR; TCRdb has only the in-frame clones, and not every one. This table holds about 150,000 clones, roughly 80% found once. The sequence was obtained from a woman between 45 and 65 years old who had recovered from COVID-19. This chain links TRBV18 with TRBJ1-3; possible D gene TRBD1, 6 bases. The sequencing sample was made of PBMCs or T cells enriched from blood (not recorded which). The CDR3 sequence: CASSPAGVPGNTIYF. In nucleotides, the CDR3 is TGTGCCAGCTCACCCGCAGGGGTTCCTGGAAACACCATATATTTT.